The 13 T cell receptor beta chains below were found in one sample sequenced in a study of blood T cell repertoires in COVID-19. The table came from immunoSEQ multiplex PCR; TCRdb's copy has only in-frame clones and leaves some out. The sample carries around 85,000 clones, roughly 90% recorded once. Sequenced sample: peripheral blood. These receptors were taken from a woman of 80 years or more with active or convalescent COVID-19.

The chain links TRBV5-1 to TRBJ1-2; TRBD1 matches at 12 bases. The trim removed 4 bases at V and 4 bases at J, leaving 8 bases unmatched. CDR3 length: 16 residues. CDR1 and CDR2 (germline): SGHRS, YFSETQ. The CDR3 sequence is CASSPGTGGGGYGYTF. In nucleotides, the CDR3 is TGCGCCAGCAGCCCCGGGACAGGGGGCGGGGGCTATGGCTACACCTTC.

J is TRBJ2-1 and V is TRBV6-5, with a possible D match to TRBD1 (6 bases). Deletions cut 6 bases from V and 8 bases from J, with 11 bases between. This CDR3 is 12 amino acids long. Germline values: CDR1 MNHEY, CDR2 SVGAGI. CDR3 nucleotide sequence: TGTGCCAGCAGCCGCACAGGGTATGAGCAGTTCTTC. Amino acids: CASSRTGYEQFF.

The chain joins TRBV5-1 to TRBJ2-1; weak D call: TRBD2 (5 bases). V dropped 4 bases and J dropped 0 bases, with 11 bases sitting between them. This CDR3 is built from 15 residues. Germline loops: CDR1 SGHRS, CDR2 YFSETQ. CDR3 residues: CASSKTISSYNEQFF. In DNA, the CDR3 is TGCGCCAGCAGCAAGACTATTAGCTCCTACAATGAGCAGTTCTTC.

V is TRBV19 and J is TRBJ1-1; 11 bases align to TRBD1. J gave up 5 bases and V 5 bases, and 10 bases lay outside the gene matches. Germline V gene lookup returns CDR1 LNHDA and CDR2 SQIVND (reference sequence). This CDR3 has 16 amino acids. The CDR3 loop reads CASSPGTGGMGTEAFF. The CDR3 DNA sequence: TGTGCCAGTAGTCCCGGGACAGGGGGAATGGGTACTGAAGCTTTCTTT.

This clone was seen a few times. CDR3 sequence: CASSLVGAQNEQYF. The CDR3 bases are TGTGCCAGCAGCTTAGTGGGGGCGCAGAACGAGCAGTACTTC. The V and J genes are TRBV7-2 and TRBJ2-7; TRBD1 might be the D (6 bases). Trimming took off 1 base at V and 5 bases at J, with 12 bases between the two ends. The CDR3 spans 14 residues. Germline-derived CDR1 and CDR2 are SGHTA and FQGNSA.

V and J are TRBV18 and TRBJ1-1; 7 positions match TRBD1. The ends lost 4 bases at V and 6 bases at J; junction bases unmatched: 11. CDR3 length: 15 amino acids. Germline CDR1 reads KGHSH; CDR2 reads LQKENI. Written as DNA, the CDR3 is TGTGCCAGCTCACGACAAACAGGGGAGGATTCTGAAGCTTTCTTT. The encoded protein is CASSRQTGEDSEAFF.

This clone has a single count. The chain couples TRBV7-2 to TRBJ1-2, with 9 positions matching TRBD1. The CDR3 contains 14 residues. J was trimmed by 2 bases and V by 5 bases; bases with no gene match: 3. Germline CDR1 SGHTA, CDR2 FQGNSA. The DNA of the CDR3 is TGTGCCAGCAGCCAAGGGACAGGGAACTATGGCTACACCTTC. This gives the protein CASSQGTGNYGYTF.

The rearrangement uses TRBV6-5 and TRBJ1-3; a possible D gene is TRBD1 (5 bases). CDR1 and CDR2 (germline): MNHEY, SVGAGI. The CDR3 sequence is 15 residues long. Trimming left V 6 bases short and J 0 bases short, with 12 bases between. As DNA, the CDR3 is TGTGCCAGCAGGTTGGGGGACTTCTCTGGAAACACCATATATTTT. Encoded protein: CASRLGDFSGNTIYF.

V usage is TRBV7-8 and J usage is TRBJ2-7; 8 bases agree with TRBD1. Germline CDR1 SGHVS, CDR2 FQNEAQ. The trim removed 5 bases at V and 5 bases at J, leaving 8 bases unmatched. The CDR3 sequence is 14 residues long. The DNA for the CDR3 is TGTGCCAGCAGCCGTCCAGGACAGGGCCACGAGCAGTACTTC. Amino acid sequence: CASSRPGQGHEQYF.

The chain is built from TRBV9 and TRBJ2-5, with 8 nucleotides matching TRBD1. Germline CDR1 is SGDLS and CDR2 is YYNGEE. Unmatched junction bases numbered 6, after V lost 3 bases and J lost 5 bases. The CDR3 runs 14 residues. The DNA for the CDR3 is TGTGCCAGCAGCGGATTGACAGGGGTGGAGACCCAGTACTTC. It is translated as CASSGLTGVETQYF.

V is TRBV6-5 and J is TRBJ2-7; 10 bases match TRBD2. The CDR3 length is 14 residues. V trimming: 7 bases; J trimming: 2 bases; junction bases outside the gene matches: 5. Germline values: CDR1 MNHEY, CDR2 SVGAGI. The CDR3 region has the DNA TGTGCCAGCACCCAACTAGCGGGAACCTACGAGCAGTACTTC. This translates into CASTQLAGTYEQYF.

The chain recombines TRBV28 with TRBJ2-7, with 10 bases aligning to TRBD2. The CDR3 loop spans 15 amino acids. From germline, CDR1 is MDHEN and CDR2 SYDVKM. V trimming: 5 bases; J trimming: 4 bases; junction bases outside the gene matches: 8. CDR3: CASSIGLAEPYEQYF. In nucleotides, the CDR3 is TGTGCCAGCAGTATCGGACTAGCGGAACCGTACGAGCAGTACTTC.

The chain recombines TRBV5-1 with TRBJ1-6; TRBD1 is a possible D gene (5 bases). Germline V CDR1 and CDR2: SGHRS, YFSETQ. Deletions cut 4 bases from V and 8 bases from J, with 19 bases between. CDR3 length equals 16 residues. CDR3 nucleotide sequence: TGCGCCAGCAGCGTGAATCATGGACAAGCTGATTCACCCCTCCACTTT. It specifies CASSVNHGQADSPLHF.